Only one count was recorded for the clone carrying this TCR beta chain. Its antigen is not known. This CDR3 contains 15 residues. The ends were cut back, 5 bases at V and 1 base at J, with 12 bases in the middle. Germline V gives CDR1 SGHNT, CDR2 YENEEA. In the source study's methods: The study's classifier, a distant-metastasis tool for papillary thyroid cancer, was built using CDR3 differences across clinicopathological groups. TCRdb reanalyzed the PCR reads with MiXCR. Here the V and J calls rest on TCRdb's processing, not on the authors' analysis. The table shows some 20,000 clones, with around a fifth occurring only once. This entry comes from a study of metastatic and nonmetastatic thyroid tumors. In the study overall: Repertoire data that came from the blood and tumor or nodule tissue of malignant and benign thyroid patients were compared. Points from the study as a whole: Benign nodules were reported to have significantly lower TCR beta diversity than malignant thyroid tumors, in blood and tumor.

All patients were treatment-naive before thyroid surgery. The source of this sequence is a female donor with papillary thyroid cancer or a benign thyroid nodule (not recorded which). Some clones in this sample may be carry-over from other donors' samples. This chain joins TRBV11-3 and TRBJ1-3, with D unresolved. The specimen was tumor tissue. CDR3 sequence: CASSDPRTSGNTIYF. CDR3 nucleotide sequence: TGTGCCAGCAGCGACCCGAGGACGTCTGGAAACACCATATATTTT.